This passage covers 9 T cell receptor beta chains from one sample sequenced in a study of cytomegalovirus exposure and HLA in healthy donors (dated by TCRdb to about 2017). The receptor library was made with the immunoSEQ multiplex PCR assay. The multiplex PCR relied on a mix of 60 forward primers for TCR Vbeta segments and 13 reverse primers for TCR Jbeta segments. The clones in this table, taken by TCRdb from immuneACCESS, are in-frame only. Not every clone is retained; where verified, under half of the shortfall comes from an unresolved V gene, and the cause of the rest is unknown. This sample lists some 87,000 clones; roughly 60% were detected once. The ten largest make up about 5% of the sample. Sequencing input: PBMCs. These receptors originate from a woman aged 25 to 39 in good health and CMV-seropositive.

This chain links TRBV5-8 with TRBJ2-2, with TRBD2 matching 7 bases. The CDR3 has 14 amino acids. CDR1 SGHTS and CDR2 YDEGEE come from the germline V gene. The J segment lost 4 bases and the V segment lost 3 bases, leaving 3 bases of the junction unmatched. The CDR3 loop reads CASSSGLPTGELFF. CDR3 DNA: TGTGCCAGCAGCTCGGGACTACCCACCGGGGAGCTGTTTTTT. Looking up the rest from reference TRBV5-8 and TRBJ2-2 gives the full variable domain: EAGVTQSPTHLIKTRGQQATLRCSPISGHTSVYWYQQALGLGLQFLLWYDEGEERNRGNFPPRFSGRQFPNYSSELNVNALELEDSALYLCASSSGLPTGELFFGEGSRLTVL.

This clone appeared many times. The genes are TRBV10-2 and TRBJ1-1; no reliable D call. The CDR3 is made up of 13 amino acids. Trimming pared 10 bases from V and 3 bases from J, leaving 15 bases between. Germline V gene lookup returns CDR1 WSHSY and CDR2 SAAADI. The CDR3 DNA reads TGCGCCACGAGGGCAACAACCTACACTGAAGCTTTCTTT. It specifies CATRATTYTEAFF.

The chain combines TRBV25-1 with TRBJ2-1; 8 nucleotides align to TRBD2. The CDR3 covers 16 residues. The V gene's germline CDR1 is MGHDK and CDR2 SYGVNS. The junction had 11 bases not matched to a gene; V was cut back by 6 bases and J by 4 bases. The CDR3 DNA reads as TGTGCCAGCAGCCGAAGGGCGGGGGGCAGTTACAATGAGCAGTTCTTC. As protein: CASSRRAGGSYNEQFF.

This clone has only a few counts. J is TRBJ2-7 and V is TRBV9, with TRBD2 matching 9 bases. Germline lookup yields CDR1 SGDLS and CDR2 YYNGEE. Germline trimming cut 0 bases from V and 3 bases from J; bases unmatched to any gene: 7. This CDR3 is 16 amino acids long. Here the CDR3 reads CASSVASSGGIYEQYF. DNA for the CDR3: TGTGCCAGCAGCGTAGCAAGTAGCGGGGGAATCTACGAGCAGTACTTC.

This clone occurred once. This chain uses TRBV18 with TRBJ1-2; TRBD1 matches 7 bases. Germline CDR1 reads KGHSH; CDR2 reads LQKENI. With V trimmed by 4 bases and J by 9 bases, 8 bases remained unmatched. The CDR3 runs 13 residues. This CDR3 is CASSLTGVESYTF. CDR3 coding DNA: TGTGCCAGCTCACTCACAGGGGTGGAGAGCTACACCTTC.

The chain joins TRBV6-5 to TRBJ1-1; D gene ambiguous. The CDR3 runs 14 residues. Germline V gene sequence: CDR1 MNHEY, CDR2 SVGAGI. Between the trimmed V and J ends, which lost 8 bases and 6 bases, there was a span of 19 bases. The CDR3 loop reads CASRNGNRGAEAFF. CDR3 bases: TGTGCCAGCCGAAATGGGAACCGCGGGGCTGAAGCTTTCTTT.

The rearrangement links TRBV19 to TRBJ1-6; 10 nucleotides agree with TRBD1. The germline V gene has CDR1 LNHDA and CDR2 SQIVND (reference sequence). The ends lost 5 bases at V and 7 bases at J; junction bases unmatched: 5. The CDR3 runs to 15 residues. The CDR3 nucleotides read TGTGCCAGTAGTCCCGGGACAGGGGAGAATTCACCCCTCCACTTT. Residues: CASSPGTGENSPLHF.

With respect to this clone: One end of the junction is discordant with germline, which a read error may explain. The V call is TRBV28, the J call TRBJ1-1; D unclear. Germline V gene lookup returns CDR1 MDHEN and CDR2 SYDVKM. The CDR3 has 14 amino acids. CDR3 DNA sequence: TGTGCCAGCAGTTTTGCCACTACGAATATGGAGTCGATCTTT. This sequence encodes CASSFATTNMESIF.

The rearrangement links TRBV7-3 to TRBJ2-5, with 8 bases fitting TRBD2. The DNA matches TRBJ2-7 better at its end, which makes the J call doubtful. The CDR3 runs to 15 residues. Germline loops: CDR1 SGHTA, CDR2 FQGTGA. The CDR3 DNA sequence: TGTGCCAGCAGCTCCCTACCGGGACTAGATTACGAGCAGTACTTC. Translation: CASSSLPGLDYEQYF.